One and the same sample provided the 20 T cell receptor beta chains below, sequenced in a study of T cell responses to AZD1222 COVID-19 vaccine. The data were produced by immunoSEQ multiplex PCR, yet TCRdb's version contains in-frame clones alone and is incomplete. The sample carries about 100,000 clones, 80% to 90% recorded once. The input for sequencing was peripheral blood, taken on day 0 of AZD1222 vaccination. These receptors came from an adult in good health.

The J gene is TRBJ1-1, the V gene TRBV2; a weak D match, TRBD1 (6 bases). CDR3 size: 11 residues. Germline V gene sequence: CDR1 SNHLY, CDR2 FYNNEI. Between the trimmed V and J ends, which lost 10 bases and 2 bases, there was a span of 8 bases. The CDR3 spells CAMDRNTEAFF. The CDR3, as DNA: TGTGCCATGGACAGAAACACTGAAGCTTTCTTT. Drawing the rest from reference TRBV2 and TRBJ1-1, the complete variable domain is EPEVTQTPSHQVTQMGQEVILRCVPISNHLYFYWYRQILGQKVEFLVSFYNNEISEKSEIFDDQFSVERPDGSNFTLKIRSTKLEDSAMYFCAMDRNTEAFFGQGTRLTVV.

V usage is TRBV12-3 or TRBV12-4 and J usage is TRBJ1-2; D is undetermined. The V gene lost 4 bases and the J gene lost 5 bases, with 5 bases spanning the gap. This CDR3 spans 11 amino acids. In DNA, the CDR3 is TGTGCCAGCAGTTCGGGGTATGGCTACACCTTC. Its translation is CASSSGYGYTF.

This chain uses TRBV3-1 (or the pseudogene TRBV3-2) with TRBJ2-7, with D hard to call. Germline CDR1 reads LGHDT; CDR2 reads YNNKEL (reference sequence). The CDR3 sequence is 13 residues long. Trimming pared 5 bases from V and 5 bases from J, leaving 13 bases between. Here the CDR3 DNA reads TGTGCCAGCAGCATCAAAGGATCCCACGAGCAGTACTTC. Protein: CASSIKGSHEQYF.

This rearrangement joins TRBV5-4 to TRBJ2-2, with D possibly being TRBD1 (6 bases). Trimming stripped 2 bases from V and 1 base from J, with 9 bases between. The V gene's germline CDR1 is SGHNT and CDR2 YYREEE (reference sequence). The CDR3 consists of 15 residues. The CDR3 DNA follows: TGTGCCAGCAGCTTTGACAGGCTGAACACCGGGGAGCTGTTTTTT. It yields the protein CASSFDRLNTGELFF.

V usage is TRBV6-4 and J usage is TRBJ1-1; tentative D call: TRBD1 (5 bases). Per germline, CDR1 MRHNA and CDR2 SNTAGT. The CDR3 consists of 12 residues. Between the trimmed V and J ends, which lost 0 bases and 10 bases, there was a span of 9 bases. The CDR3 region is CASSDSSQGAFF. In DNA form, the CDR3 reads TGTGCCAGCAGTGACTCGAGTCAGGGAGCTTTCTTT.

The V call is TRBV10-3, the J call TRBJ1-1, with D maybe TRBD1 (5 bases). The length of the CDR3 is 13 residues. Germline values: CDR1 ENHRY, CDR2 SYGVKD. V was cut by 7 bases and J by 1 base, with 10 bases left in between. The CDR3 spells CAIMVGPNTEAFF. DNA for the CDR3: TGTGCCATCATGGTGGGACCGAACACTGAAGCTTTCTTT.

The J gene is TRBJ2-7, the V gene TRBV4-3, with D unclear. Germline CDR1 LGHNA, CDR2 YSLEER. V lost 3 bases to trimming and J lost 1 base, with 10 bases between them. The CDR3 totals 14 residues. CDR3 sequence: CASSQSGSSYEQYF. As DNA, the CDR3 is TGCGCCAGCAGCCAGTCCGGGTCGTCCTACGAGCAGTACTTC.

The chain recombines TRBV7-2 with TRBJ1-3; D not resolved. Germline lookup yields CDR1 SGHTA and CDR2 FQGNSA. Trimming took off 0 bases at V and 9 bases at J, with 12 bases between the two ends. The length of the CDR3 is 14 residues. The CDR3 DNA reads TGTGCCAGCAGCTTAGCGGCGGATCTGGGCACCATATATTTT. It specifies CASSLAADLGTIYF.

The count of this clone is one. CDR3: CAWRYRGSGGYTF. CDR3 coding DNA: TGTGCCTGGAGGTACAGGGGGTCGGGTGGCTACACCTTC. This chain joins TRBV30 and TRBJ1-2; 8 nucleotides align to TRBD1. This CDR3 has 13 residues. V was clipped by 3 bases and J by 7 bases; unmatched bases: 7. CDR1 GTSNPN and CDR2 SVGIG come from the germline V gene (reference sequence).

This chain joins TRBV5-4 and TRBJ1-6; D perhaps matches TRBD1 (5 bases). The V end lost 0 bases, the J end lost 0 bases, and 7 bases lay between the germline ends. The CDR3 extends over 16 amino acids. Germline V gene data show CDR1 as SGHNT and CDR2 as YYREEE (reference sequence). CDR3 sequence reads: CASSLAGNSYNSPLHF. The CDR3 coding sequence is TGTGCCAGCAGCTTGGCAGGGAACTCCTATAATTCACCCCTCCACTTT.

The CDR3 DNA reads as TGCGCCAGCAGCATACAGGGGGCCCAAGAGACCCAGTACTTC. It is translated as CASSIQGAQETQYF. V usage is TRBV5-1 and J usage is TRBJ2-5; 9 positions agree with TRBD1. Germline-derived CDR1 and CDR2 are SGHRS and YFSETQ. With V trimmed by 4 bases and J by 1 base, 2 bases remained unmatched. The CDR3 totals 14 residues.

The J gene is TRBJ2-7, the V gene TRBV7-2, with D possibly TRBD1 on 5 matching bases. Trimming removed 5 bases from V and 6 bases from J, with 17 bases in between. Germline assignment: CDR1 SGHTA and CDR2 FQGNSA. The CDR3 is 14 residues long. The CDR3 region is CASSPLGAGPEQYF. CDR3 in DNA: TGTGCCAGCAGCCCACTTGGGGCAGGGCCCGAGCAGTACTTC.

The V gene is TRBV4-3, the J gene TRBJ1-2; no definite D call. In germline, CDR1 is LGHNA, CDR2 YSLEER. The ends were cut back, 0 bases at V and 4 bases at J, with 12 bases in the middle. The CDR3 is 15 residues long. CDR3 amino acids: CASSQDVLEGYGYTF. The CDR3 DNA reads TGCGCCAGCAGCCAAGATGTTCTGGAAGGCTATGGCTACACCTTC.

Regarding this clone: Other DNA sequences in the same sample also yield this CDR3. The rearrangement joins TRBV30 to TRBJ2-7; the D is unclear. Germline values: CDR1 GTSNPN, CDR2 SVGIG (reference sequence). The CDR3 has 12 residues. The V end lost 0 bases, the J end lost 4 bases, and 7 bases lay between the germline ends. As DNA, the CDR3 is TGTGCCTGGAGTGTACGCGGATACGAGCAGTACTTC. It is translated as CAWSVRGYEQYF.

The CDR3 loop is CAWRRWVGQGSSGNTGELFF. The CDR3 nucleotides are TGTGCCTGGAGACGTTGGGTGGGACAGGGGTCTAGCGGTAACACCGGGGAGCTGTTTTTT. This chain uses TRBV30 with TRBJ2-2, with 10 nucleotides matching TRBD1. Trimming at V came to 3 bases and at J to 2 bases, leaving 18 bases not matched to a gene. The length of the CDR3 is 20 residues. Germline values: CDR1 GTSNPN, CDR2 SVGIG (reference sequence). Together with reference TRBV30 and TRBJ2-2, the CDR3 gives the full variable domain: SQTIHQWPATLVQPVGSPLSLECTVEGTSNPNLYWYRQAAGRGLQLLFYSVGIGQISSEVPQNLSASRPQDRQFILSSKKLLLSDSGFYLCAWRRWVGQGSSGNTGELFFGEGSRLTVL.

The J gene is TRBJ2-7, the V gene TRBV19, with 7 nucleotides matching TRBD1. The CDR3 extends over 14 amino acids. Germline CDR1 LNHDA, CDR2 SQIVND (reference sequence). With 1 base clipped from V and 2 bases from J, the junction kept 2 bases outside the gene matches. The CDR3 region is CASSIGTGAYEQYF. The DNA for the CDR3 is TGTGCCAGTAGTATAGGGACAGGTGCCTACGAGCAGTACTTC.

The chain is built from TRBV10-1 and TRBJ2-7; tentative D call: TRBD2 (6 bases). The CDR3 spans 13 residues. Germline assignment: CDR1 WNHNN and CDR2 SYGVQD (reference sequence). The germline V and J ends were trimmed by 0 bases and 6 bases, with 9 bases remaining between them. CDR3 region: CASSESGGSEQYF. In DNA form, the CDR3 reads TGCGCCAGCAGTGAGTCGGGAGGTTCCGAGCAGTACTTC.

This chain connects TRBV11-3 to TRBJ2-1, with 13 bases lining up with TRBD2. The germline gives CDR1 SGHNT, CDR2 YENEEA. V lost 0 bases to trimming and J lost 8 bases; unmatched junction nucleotides: 16. The CDR3 covers 20 residues. The CDR3 reads CASSLELPTSGRYFLHEQFF. The CDR3 DNA follows: TGTGCCAGCAGCTTAGAACTACCGACTAGCGGGAGGTACTTTTTGCATGAGCAGTTCTTC. Looking up the rest from reference TRBV11-3 and TRBJ2-1 gives the full variable domain: EAGVVQSPRYKIIEKKQPVAFWCNPISGHNTLYWYLQNLGQGPELLIRYENEEAVDDSQLPKDRFSAERLKGVDSTLKIQPAELGDSAVYLCASSLELPTSGRYFLHEQFFGPGTRLTVL.

The chain is built from TRBV30 and TRBJ1-1, with 8 bases aligning to TRBD1. The V gene end was trimmed by 4 bases and the J gene end by 1 base; junction bases not matched to a gene: 2. This CDR3 region has 13 residues. CDR1 GTSNPN and CDR2 SVGIG come from the germline V gene (reference sequence). CDR3 in DNA: TGTGCCTGGACCAGGGGGCAGAACACTGAAGCTTTCTTT. As protein: CAWTRGQNTEAFF.

The chain recombines TRBV27 with TRBJ1-1, with D hard to call. CDR3 length: 17 residues. Trimming removed 6 bases at V and 6 bases at J, with 26 bases between. Germline CDR1 and CDR2: MNHEY and SMNVEV (reference sequence). CDR3 DNA sequence: TGTGCCAGCAGCCTGGGTCGAGAAGGGAGCCCCCGGGCTGAAGCTTTCTTT. As protein: CASSLGREGSPRAEAFF.